The 30 T cell receptor beta chains in this list originate from one sample, sequenced in a study of tumor and adjacent non-tumor tissue in lung cancer. TCRbeta libraries were built with three rounds of nested PCR, modified from ARM-PCR. TCRdb itself ran the multiplex PCR reads through MiXCR, one entry per CDR3 protein. The sample lists roughly 120,000 distinct CDR3 sequences, approximately 87% occurring once. RNA was extracted from bulk tissue without any cell sorting. The sample consisted of lung tumor tissue. All receptors come from a man aged 65-85 years with non-small cell lung cancer.

Points on this clonotype: The junction departs from germline at one end; a sequencing error may be responsible. The chain combines TRBV11-1 with TRBJ1-4; D ambiguous. The CDR3 spans 16 residues. Germline CDR1 reads SGHAT; CDR2 reads FQDESV (reference sequence). DNA of the CDR3: TGTGCCAGCAACTTACTAGGTGGATCGTCTAATGAAAAACTGTTTTTT. This translates into CASNLLGGSSNEKLFF.

The chain couples TRBV5-4 to TRBJ2-1, with D possibly being TRBD2 (6 bases). This CDR3 contains 12 residues. V lost 1 base and J lost 16, with 15 bases in between. Germline V gene lookup returns CDR1 SGHNT and CDR2 YYREEE (reference sequence). The CDR3 here is CASSLPGEELFF. The CDR3 DNA follows: TGTGCCAGCAGCTTGCCGGGGGAGGAACTCTTCTTC.

Comments on this clonotype: The junction does not match germline at one end; this may be a read error. V gene TRBV6-1 combines with J gene TRBJ2-1; 12 bases line up with TRBD2. The CDR3 extends over 15 amino acids. Germline V gene sequence: CDR1 MNHNS, CDR2 SASEGT. The CDR3 DNA is TGTGCCAGCAGTAGACTAGCGGGGGATTACAAAGAGCAGTTCTTC. Translated, it gives CASSRLAGDYKEQFF.

Comment on this clonotype: One end of the junction varies from germline; a read error may be responsible. The rearrangement uses TRBV11-2 and TRBJ1-1; D perhaps matches TRBD1 (6 bases). The CDR3 length is 14 residues. The germline V gene has CDR1 SGHAT and CDR2 FQNNGV. The CDR3 spells CAGSVHRVLTEGFF. The CDR3 nucleotides read TGTGCCGGCAGCGTACACAGGGTTTTGACTGAAGGTTTCTTT.

This clonotype has a count of ten or more. The V gene is TRBV5-4, the J gene TRBJ2-3; the D gene is possibly TRBD2 (6 bases). CDR3 length: 16 amino acids. Germline V gene sequence: CDR1 SGHNT, CDR2 YYREEE (reference sequence). The V end was cut by 0 bases, the J end by 1 base, with 12 bases between. The CDR3 is CASSLVAGRGTDTQYF. DNA for the CDR3: TGTGCCAGCAGCTTGGTTGCGGGAAGGGGCACAGATACGCAGTATTTT.

The chain couples TRBV12-3 or TRBV12-4 to TRBJ1-5; D call uncertain. This CDR3 has 12 residues. Trimming cost V 6 bases and J 10 bases, with 13 bases left between them. DNA of the CDR3: TGTGCCAGCAGCGACATGGTTCAACCCCAGCATTTT. Translating gives CASSDMVQPQHF.

Regarding this clonotype: It is likely a read error, because the conserved phenylalanine at the end of the CDR3 is missing. The rearrangement joins TRBV7-8 to TRBJ2-1, with D hard to call. Germline loops: CDR1 SGHVS, CDR2 FQNEAQ. CDR3 length: 15 amino acids. In DNA form, the CDR3 reads TGTGCTAGCAGAAAATGGTCCGGGTCCTACAATGAGCAGTTCTTA. Protein: CASRKWSGSYNEQFL.

Regarding this clonotype: One end of the junction does not line up with germline, which may come from a read error. V usage is TRBV6-5 and J usage is TRBJ1-6; TRBD1 agrees at 9 bases. CDR3 size: 14 residues. Germline V gene sequence: CDR1 MNHEY, CDR2 SVGAGI. DNA of the CDR3: TGTGCCAGCAGCACTGGGACAGGGAATTCACCCCCCCACTTT. Translated, it gives CASSTGTGNSPPHF.

Comment on this clonotype: One junction end does not reproduce the germline sequence, and a read error may be involved. The chain combines TRBV29-1 with TRBJ2-7; the D gene is possibly TRBD2 (6 bases). This CDR3 comprises 14 residues. Germline V gene lookup returns CDR1 SQVTM and CDR2 ANQGSEA. The CDR3 DNA reads as TGTAGTGTTGAAAGGGCGGGACCGACCTACGAGCCGTACTTC. Protein: CSVERAGPTYEPYF.

In regard to this clonotype: A junction boundary mismatches the germline segment, possibly from a read error. This chain links TRBV12-3 or TRBV12-4 with TRBJ1-3; 10 bases are shared with TRBD1. CDR3 length: 18 residues. This CDR3 is CASSCPGTGVGSGDTIYF. The CDR3, as DNA: TGTGCCAGCAGTTGTCCCGGGACAGGGGTCGGCTCTGGAGACACCATATATTTT.

The sample holds many counts of this clonotype. The chain joins TRBV18 to TRBJ2-7; D is unresolved. V lost 4 bases, J lost 4 bases, and 8 bases lay in between. CDR1 is KGHSH and CDR2 is LQKENI in the germline V gene. This CDR3 has 12 amino acids. This CDR3 reads CASSLSRYEQYF. In nucleotides, the CDR3 is TGTGCCAGCTCACTTTCACGTTACGAGCAGTACTTC.

Note on this clonotype: A read error may account for a junction end that differs from germline. The chain links TRBV11-1 to TRBJ2-5; D is uncertain. This CDR3 has 15 amino acids. Germline lookup yields CDR1 SGHAT and CDR2 FQDESV (reference sequence). CDR3 sequence (DNA): TGTGCCAGTAGCCTGGGTAGTACTAATCAAGGGACCCAGTACTTC. Amino acid sequence: CASSLGSTNQGTQYF.

For this clonotype: The junction shows a germline mismatch at one end, possibly a read error. V is TRBV20-1 and J is TRBJ1-1; D gene uncertain. Germline V gene sequence: CDR1 DFQATT, CDR2 SNEGSKA (reference sequence). This CDR3 has 12 residues. DNA of the CDR3: TGCAGTCCTAGAGCGATAGTTACTGAAGCTTTCTTT. It yields the protein CSPRAIVTEAFF.

This clonotype has a single count. The J gene is TRBJ2-2, the V gene TRBV5-4; D is ambiguous. Looked up from germline, CDR1 is SGHNT and CDR2 is YYREEE (reference sequence). The CDR3 has 12 amino acids. The DNA of the CDR3 is TGTAGCAGCAGCTCAGACGCCGGGGAGCTGTTTTTT. Its translation: CSSSSDAGELFF.

The V gene is TRBV4-3, the J gene TRBJ2-7, with TRBD2 as a possible D gene (5 bases). This CDR3 comprises 16 residues. The V end was cut by 0 bases, the J end by 4 bases, with 16 bases between. CDR1 LGHNA and CDR2 YSLEER come from the germline V gene. The CDR3 sequence: CASSQDLHTSSYEQYF. In DNA, the CDR3 is TGCGCCAGCAGCCAAGATCTGCATACTAGTTCATACGAGCAGTACTTC.

The chain couples TRBV6-6 to TRBJ1-5; D not certain. V was pared by 1 base and J by 2 bases, with 18 bases between. Germline lookup yields CDR1 MNHNY and CDR2 SVGAGI (reference sequence). The length of the CDR3 is 18 residues. CDR3 sequence reads: CASSYFGWEQNGNQPQHF. CDR3 in DNA: TGTGCCAGCAGTTACTTTGGGTGGGAACAGAATGGCAATCAGCCCCAGCATTTT.

The rearrangement joins TRBV4-3 to TRBJ2-1, with a weak D call TRBD2 (6 bases). Germline V CDR1 and CDR2: LGHNA, YSLEER. The germline V and J ends were trimmed by 2 bases and 3 bases, with 26 bases remaining between them. The CDR3 is 20 amino acids. Here the CDR3 DNA reads TGCGCCAGCAGCCAATTCACAAGTTCCGGGACTGGCGACATCTACAATGAGCAGTTCTTC. Amino acids: CASSQFTSSGTGDIYNEQFF.

This chain links TRBV5-6 with TRBJ2-7, with D perhaps TRBD2 (5 bases). This CDR3 comprises 14 residues. Trimming shortened V by 3 bases and J by 3 bases, and 13 bases separated the two germline ends. CDR1 SGHDT and CDR2 YYEEEE come from the germline V gene. CDR3 region: CASSSSGIVYEQYF. The DNA for the CDR3 is TGTGCCAGCAGCTCCTCCGGGATCGTCTACGAGCAGTACTTC.

With regard to this clonotype: At one of its ends the junction is not consistent with the germline gene, which may arise from a read error. The V and J genes are TRBV29-1 and TRBJ1-4, with D unclear. CDR1 and CDR2 from the germline V gene are SQVTM and ANQGSEA. This CDR3 region has 13 residues. This chain's CDR3 is CSVEDGSNERLFF. CDR3 coding DNA: TGCAGCGTTGAAGATGGGTCTAATGAAAGACTGTTTTTT.

With regard to this clonotype: Given the absence of the conserved phenylalanine or tryptophan at the CDR3 end, a read error is likely. The limits of the CDR3 on the DNA are not certain, so only TCRdb's listed CDR3 is given. The gene calls are TRBV5-6 and TRBJ2-3; the table's D call, TRBD1, has no DNA check behind it. The CDR3 spans 14 amino acids, including both terminal residues. The V gene's germline CDR1 is SGHDT and CDR2 YYEEEE. This CDR3 is CASSYRLAGDTQFL.

Details on this clonotype: Just one base apart from a much larger clone, this may be a read error. The chain joins TRBV11-2 to TRBJ2-7, with D possibly TRBD2 on 5 matching bases. From germline, CDR1 is SGHAT and CDR2 FQNNGV. The CDR3 extends over 14 amino acids. CDR3: CASCLARETHEQYF. CDR3 coding DNA: TGTGCCAGCTGCTTAGCTAGGGAGACCCACGAGCAGTACTTC.

V is TRBV6-2 or TRBV6-3 and J is TRBJ2-2; tentatively, D is TRBD2 (5 bases). With 10 bases removed from V and 6 bases from J, the gap between germline ends came to 15 bases. The CDR3 runs 13 residues. Germline-derived CDR1 and CDR2 are MNHEY and SVGEGT. CDR3 nucleotide sequence: TGTGCCATCACTACTAGACCCTCCGGGGAGCTGTTTTTT. This codes for CAITTRPSGELFF.

With regard to this clonotype: Lacking the conserved final phenylalanine or tryptophan, this CDR3 likely reflects a read error. V and J are TRBV29-1 and TRBJ2-7; D is possibly TRBD2 (6 bases). This CDR3 has 14 amino acids. Germline CDR1 and CDR2: SQVTM and ANQGSEA. The DNA for the CDR3 is TGCAGCGTTGAAAGGGCGGGACCGACCCACGAACAGTACTTA. It codes for CSVERAGPTHEQYL.

About this clonotype: A much larger clone sits a single nucleotide away, making a read error possible. The rearrangement joins TRBV30 to TRBJ1-6; 8 bases align to TRBD1. CDR3 length: 14 residues. Germline CDR1 is GTSNPN and CDR2 is SVGIG (reference sequence). CDR3 residues: CAWSRGQDNSHLHF. The CDR3 DNA is TGTGCCTGGAGCCGGGGACAGGATAATTCACACCTCCACTTT.

The chain joins TRBV12-3 or TRBV12-4 to TRBJ2-1, with D possibly matching TRBD1 (6 bases). The length of the CDR3 is 15 residues. V gave up 10 bases and J gave up 0 bases, with 16 bases separating them. The CDR3 sequence: CANTQLDSSYNEQFF. Here the CDR3 DNA reads TGTGCCAATACCCAACTGGACAGCTCCTACAATGAGCAGTTCTTC.

This clonotype was seen only once. The chain carries TRBV29-1 and TRBJ2-1; 9 bases map to TRBD2. Germline assignment: CDR1 SQVTM and CDR2 ANQGSEA. CDR3 length: 16 residues. J gave up 6 bases and V 1 base, and 10 bases lay outside the gene matches. The CDR3 spells CSVEGISGSRGNEQFF. Written as DNA, the CDR3 is TGCAGCGTTGAAGGAATTAGCGGGAGCCGTGGCAATGAGCAGTTCTTC.

Remarks on this clonotype: A read error is possible here, since a much larger clone lies one base away. The V call is TRBV20-1, the J call TRBJ1-2; perhaps TRBD1 as D (6 bases). This CDR3 is built from 16 residues. V lost 2 bases and J 2 bases, leaving 18 bases between the germline ends. Germline assignment: CDR1 DFQATT and CDR2 SNEGSKA (reference sequence). CDR3 in amino acids: CSARYSKTGQNYGYTF. The CDR3 bases are TGCAGTGCTAGATATTCGAAGACAGGACAAAACTATGGCTACACCTTC.

This sequence joins TRBV6-2 or TRBV6-3 and TRBJ2-7, with no clear D. With 2 bases removed from V and 10 bases from J, the gap between germline ends came to 15 bases. Germline-derived CDR1 and CDR2 are MNHEY and SVGEGT. The CDR3 sequence is 13 residues long. The CDR3 spells CASSYEKYYKQYF. CDR3 nucleotides: TGTGCCAGCAGTTACGAAAAATACTACAAACAGTACTTC.

This clonotype was found a few times. The V and J genes are TRBV5-1 and TRBJ2-7; 9 positions agree with TRBD1. Trimming cost V 0 bases and J 4 bases; bases outside gene matches: 14. The CDR3 totals 18 residues. Germline loops: CDR1 SGHRS, CDR2 YFSETQ. The CDR3 DNA follows: TGCGCCAGCAGCTTGGGTATGGGACAGGGAATGATTCTTTACGAGCAGTACTTC. Its translation: CASSLGMGQGMILYEQYF.

About this clonotype: A much larger clone lies one base from this, so it may be a read error. The chain combines TRBV20-1 with TRBJ1-3; D is unresolved. The length of the CDR3 is 13 residues. From germline, CDR1 is DFQATT and CDR2 SNEGSKA (reference sequence). The ends were cut back, 1 base at V and 15 bases at J, with 19 bases in the middle. The CDR3 coding sequence is TGCAGTGCTAGAGCTACCCTCGGAAAGGCTGGATATTTT. Its protein is CSARATLGKAGYF.